Ten or more counts support the clone carrying this TCR beta chain. The sample originates from a study of identical twins. Germline CDR1 is SGHRS and CDR2 is YFSETQ. This CDR3 contains 14 residues. V was clipped by 5 bases and J by 8 bases; unmatched bases: 7. One entry per CDR3 protein results from TCRdb running MiXCR on the 5' RACE reads. This repertoire shows roughly 750,000 distinct CDR3 sequences, less than 25% found once; its top ten account for approximately 4.3%. The sample was also reused in another study, on T cells expressing NK-cell markers. From that paper: Also leading the CD3+CD56-NKG2C+ fraction in a handful of donors were these clonotypes.

The sequence derives from a young woman in good health. The chain has TRBV5-1 and TRBJ1-6; TRBD1 agrees at 7 bases. Sample: PBMCs. For the CDR3, the DNA is TGCGCCAGCAGACAGGGGTTGATGGATTCACCCCTCCACTTT. Translated: CASRQGLMDSPLHF.